This is a list of T cell receptor beta chains from one sample in a study of cytomegalovirus exposure and HLA in healthy donors. Clones were sequenced by immunoSEQ multiplex PCR, and TCRdb holds only the in-frame ones, with some missing. The sample has 120,000 to 150,000 clones; more than 60% are singletons. Sequenced input: PBMCs. Receptors were obtained from a female donor in good health and CMV-seronegative. Both conserved end residues are part of each CDR3. D genes are given only for firm matches. Some rows mark clone size as missing; the rest say once, few, many or name a class of expanded clone.

D gene | J gene | clone size | V gene | CDR3 protein | CDR3 DNA
TRBD2 | TRBJ2-5 | - | TRBV28 | CASTRLGLASQETQYF | TGTGCCAGCACCCGACTGGGACTAGCGAGCCAAGAGACCCAGTACTTC
- | TRBJ1-2 | few | TRBV6-6 | CASTQTQVLGGYTF | TGTGCCAGCACCCAGACTCAAGTTCTGGGTGGCTACACCTTC
- | TRBJ1-1 | - | TRBV7-9 | CASSPHGVRPLKNTEAFF | TGTGCCAGCAGCCCTCACGGGGTTCGGCCTTTAAAGAACACTGAAGCTTTCTTT
TRBD1 | TRBJ2-1 | - | TRBV18 | CASSDSQGILGVNEQFF | TGTGCCAGCTCGGATTCACAGGGGATACTCGGGGTAAATGAGCAGTTCTTC
- | TRBJ1-1 | - | TRBV30 | CACRGGLGNTEAFF | TGTGCCTGCCGCGGGGGGCTAGGGAACACTGAAGCTTTCTTT
TRBD1 | TRBJ1-2 | - | TRBV13 | CASSQGDPYGYTF | TGTGCCAGCTCTCAGGGGGACCCCTATGGCTACACCTTC
TRBD1 | TRBJ1-4 | - | TRBV2 | CASSDPFRGRREKLFF | TGTGCCAGCAGTGACCCCTTCAGGGGGCGGCGCGAAAAACTGTTTTTT
- | TRBJ1-2 | - | TRBV5-4 | CASSFGVANYGYTF | TGTGCCAGCAGCTTCGGGGTAGCTAACTATGGCTACACCTTC
TRBD2 | TRBJ2-1 | - | TRBV6-5 | CASSYRSGNNEQFF | TGTGCCAGCAGTTACCGCAGCGGGAACAATGAGCAGTTCTTC
TRBD1 | TRBJ1-1 | - | TRBV10-2 | CASRGQGASFPEAFF | TGCGCCAGCAGGGGACAGGGGGCCTCCTTCCCTGAAGCTTTCTTT
- | TRBJ1-1 | - | TRBV2 | CASIGTEAFF | TGTGCCAGCATCGGCACTGAAGCTTTCTTT
- | TRBJ1-6 | - | TRBV7-9 | CASSLGAQVNSPLHF | TGTGCCAGCAGCTTAGGGGCACAGGTTAATTCACCCCTCCACTTT
- | TRBJ1-5 | few | TRBV10-3 | CAISEDREYQPQHF | TGTGCCATCAGTGAAGATAGGGAGTATCAGCCCCAGCATTTT
- | TRBJ2-5 | - | TRBV5-4 | CASSFNAGHQETQYF | TGTGCCAGCAGCTTTAACGCGGGCCACCAAGAGACCCAGTACTTC
- | TRBJ1-1 | - | TRBV29-1 | CSVGTRWSGTEAFF | TGCAGCGTTGGGACACGCTGGTCGGGCACTGAAGCTTTCTTT
- | TRBJ1-1 | - | TRBV11-2 | CASSLGDRFQKGTEAFF | TGTGCCAGCAGCTTAGGTGACAGATTCCAAAAGGGCACTGAAGCTTTCTTT
- | TRBJ2-1 | - | TRBV21-1 | CASSNSAGDGEQFF | TGTGCCAGCAGCAATTCCGCAGGGGATGGAGAGCAGTTCTTC
- | TRBJ1-1 | few | TRBV6-5 | CASGIPGVGTEAFF | TGTGCCAGCGGGATACCAGGGGTGGGCACTGAAGCTTTCTTT
TRBD1 | TRBJ1-2 | - | TRBV7-2 | CASSFTGAGYTF | TGTGCCAGCAGCTTTACAGGGGCTGGCTACACCTTC
- | TRBJ2-5 | - | TRBV2 | CASSPEETQYF | TGTGCCAGCAGTCCTGAAGAGACCCAGTACTTC
TRBD2 | TRBJ2-7 | - | TRBV10-2 | CASSVSGGPLEQYF | TGCGCCAGCAGTGTGAGCGGGGGACCTCTCGAGCAGTACTTC
- | TRBJ1-2 | - | TRBV28 | CASSAAGDGYTF | TGTGCCAGCAGTGCGGCCGGGGATGGCTACACCTTC
TRBD1 | TRBJ1-2 | once | TRBV6-4 | CASKDGQGRSGYTF | TGTGCCAGCAAAGATGGACAGGGGAGATCGGGCTACACCTTC
TRBD1 | TRBJ2-7 | once | TRBV6-1 | CASSEGTGTREQYF | TGTGCCAGCAGTGAAGGGACAGGGACTCGCGAGCAGTACTTC
- | TRBJ1-5 | - | TRBV15 | CATSRDGQHQPQHF | TGTGCCACCAGCAGAGATGGGCAGCATCAGCCCCAGCATTTT
TRBD2 | TRBJ2-7 | few | TRBV5-1 | CASSFKYGLGPTRGLSSYEQYF | TGCGCCAGCAGCTTTAAATACGGACTAGGACCTACTCGGGGCCTAAGCTCCTACGAGCAGTACTTC
TRBD1 | TRBJ1-5 | few | TRBV19 | CASSWDRGRFKPQHF | TGTGCCAGTAGTTGGGACAGGGGGCGCTTTAAGCCCCAGCATTTT
TRBD2 | TRBJ2-2 | - | TRBV19 | CASNVAGNTGELFF | TGTGCCAGTAATGTAGCGGGGAACACCGGGGAGCTGTTTTTT
- | TRBJ2-1 | - | TRBV7-9 | CASSSYTVPNEQFF | TGTGCCAGCAGCTCCTATACTGTCCCCAATGAGCAGTTCTTC
- | TRBJ2-2 | - | TRBV5-1 | CASSLPGNTGELFF | TGCGCCAGCAGCTTGCCGGGAAACACCGGGGAGCTGTTTTTT
- | TRBJ1-2 | - | TRBV27 | CASSLEAGVNYGYTF | TGTGCCAGCAGCCTAGAGGCAGGGGTAAACTATGGCTACACCTTC
TRBD2 | TRBJ2-3 | - | TRBV5-3 | CARSLKGGGPSTDTQYF | TGTGCCAGAAGCTTGAAGGGCGGGGGGCCTAGCACAGATACGCAGTATTTT
- | TRBJ1-1 | few | TRBV10-3 | CAISGQAGENTEAFF | TGTGCCATCAGTGGACAGGCCGGGGAAAACACTGAAGCTTTCTTT
TRBD1 | TRBJ1-1 | - | TRBV6-5 | CASLTGPNTEAFF | TGTGCCAGCCTGACAGGGCCGAACACTGAAGCTTTCTTT
TRBD2 | TRBJ2-7 | - | TRBV15 | CATSRDAAGGSYEQYF | TGTGCCACCAGCAGAGACGCAGCGGGAGGGTCCTACGAGCAGTACTTC
- | TRBJ1-4 | - | TRBV10-3 | CAISQGDNEKLFF | TGTGCCATCAGCCAAGGAGATAATGAAAAACTGTTTTTT
TRBD1 | TRBJ1-4 | - | TRBV29-1 | CSATGGFEKLFF | TGCAGCGCTACAGGGGGCTTCGAAAAACTGTTTTTT
TRBD1 | TRBJ1-1 | - | TRBV14 | CASSQTTGGAEAFF | TGTGCCAGCAGCCAGACGACAGGGGGGGCTGAAGCTTTCTTT
- | TRBJ1-4 | - | TRBV28 | CASSLFGPNEKLFF | TGTGCCAGCAGTTTATTTGGGCCCAATGAAAAACTGTTTTTT
TRBD1 | TRBJ1-6 | - | TRBV30 | CAWVPGQDSPLHF | TGTGCCTGGGTACCGGGACAGGATTCACCCCTCCACTTT
TRBD2 | TRBJ2-1 | - | TRBV18 | CASSPPLAGGNSYNEQFF | TGTGCCAGCTCACCACCCCTAGCGGGGGGCAACTCCTACAATGAGCAGTTCTTC
TRBD2 | TRBJ2-2 | - | TRBV6-4 | CASSDGLGGSGELFF | TGTGCCAGCAGCGATGGACTAGGCGGTTCCGGGGAGCTGTTTTTT
- | TRBJ2-3 | - | TRBV7-9 | CASSARGRLGTDTQYF | TGTGCCAGCAGCGCCCGAGGGCGGCTGGGGACAGATACGCAGTATTTT
TRBD2 | TRBJ2-3 | - | TRBV25-1 | CASRWGGDTQYF | TGTGCCAGCCGCTGGGGGGGGGATACGCAGTATTTT
- | TRBJ2-1 | - | TRBV27 | CASTGSNEQFF | TGTGCCAGCACCGGGAGCAATGAGCAGTTCTTC
- | TRBJ1-1 | - | TRBV13 | CASSSGRSGMNTEAFF | TGTGCCAGCAGCTCAGGAAGGAGCGGCATGAACACTGAAGCTTTCTTT
TRBD1 | TRBJ1-2 | few | TRBV18 | CASSPGQGADGYTF | TGTGCCAGCTCACCGGGACAGGGGGCTGATGGCTACACCTTC
- | TRBJ2-3 | - | TRBV7-3 | CASSPSGGGGDTDTQYF | TGTGCCAGCAGCCCCTCCGGGGGAGGGGGGGACACAGATACGCAGTATTTT
TRBD1 | TRBJ2-7 | once | TRBV6-6 | CASSSGTGVYEQYF | TGTGCCAGCAGTTCAGGGACAGGGGTCTACGAGCAGTACTTC
TRBD1 | TRBJ1-5 | few | TRBV10-2 | CATSGGPSNQPQHF | TGCGCCACCTCAGGGGGTCCTAGCAATCAGCCCCAGCATTTT
- | TRBJ1-1 | few | TRBV7-9 | CASSLVAGDTEAFF | TGTGCCAGCAGCTTAGTAGCGGGGGACACTGAAGCTTTCTTT
TRBD2 | TRBJ2-1 | - | TRBV5-1 | CASSLASGGTSGIF | TGCGCCAGCAGCTTGGCCAGTGGTGGAACTAGCGGGATCTTC
- | TRBJ1-1 | - | TRBV19 | CATRSGQNTEAFF | TGTGCCACCCGCTCCGGACAGAACACTGAAGCTTTCTTT
TRBD1 | TRBJ1-1 | - | TRBV7-3 | CASSWTGLTEAFF | TGTGCCAGCAGCTGGACAGGGTTGACTGAAGCTTTCTTT
TRBD2 | TRBJ2-3 | - | TRBV9 | CASSVGLAGDTQYF | TGTGCCAGCAGCGTTGGACTAGCGGGAGATACGCAGTATTTT
- | TRBJ1-5 | - | TRBV2 | CASSGTTNQPQHF | TGTGCCAGCAGTGGGACAACTAATCAGCCCCAGCATTTT
- | TRBJ1-2 | once | TRBV5-5 | CASSLEMQPQIYGYTF | TGTGCCAGCAGCTTGGAGATGCAACCACAGATTTATGGCTACACCTTC
- | TRBJ2-7 | - | TRBV6-1 | CASSVSETYYEQYF | TGTGCCAGCAGTGTGAGCGAAACATACTACGAGCAGTACTTC